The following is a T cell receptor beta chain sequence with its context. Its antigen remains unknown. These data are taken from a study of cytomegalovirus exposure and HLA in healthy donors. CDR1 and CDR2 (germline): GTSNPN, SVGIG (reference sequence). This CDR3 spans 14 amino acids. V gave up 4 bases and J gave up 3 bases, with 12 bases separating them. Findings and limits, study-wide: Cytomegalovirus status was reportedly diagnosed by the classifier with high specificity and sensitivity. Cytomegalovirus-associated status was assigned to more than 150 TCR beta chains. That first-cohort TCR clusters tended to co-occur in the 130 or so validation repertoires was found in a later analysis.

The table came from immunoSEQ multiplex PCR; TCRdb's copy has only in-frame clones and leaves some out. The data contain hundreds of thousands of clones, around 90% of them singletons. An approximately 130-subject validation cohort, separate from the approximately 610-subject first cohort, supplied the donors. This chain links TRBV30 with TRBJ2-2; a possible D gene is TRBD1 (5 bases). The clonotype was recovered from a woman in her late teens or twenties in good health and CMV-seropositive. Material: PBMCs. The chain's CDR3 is CAWTVGLHTGELFF. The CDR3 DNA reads TGTGCCTGGACCGTGGGGCTCCACACCGGGGAGCTGTTTTTT.